The 26 T cell receptor beta chains presented below share a single source sample, sequenced in a study of blood T cell repertoires in COVID-19. Measured with immunoSEQ multiplex PCR; TCRdb has only the in-frame clones, and not every one. The sample records some 320,000 clones, 90% being singletons. Input material: PBMCs or T cells enriched from blood (not recorded which). These receptors all stem from a man between 60 and 75 years old who had recovered from COVID-19.

This clone was recorded only once. The rearrangement uses TRBV19 and TRBJ1-2; TRBD1 matches 12 bases. The junction had 7 bases not matched to a gene; V was cut back by 7 bases and J by 7 bases. This CDR3 is built from 14 residues. Per germline, CDR1 LNHDA and CDR2 SQIVND (reference sequence). As DNA, the CDR3 is TGTGCCAGTAATCCGGGACAGGGGGCGCGTGGCTACACCTTC. Its protein product is CASNPGQGARGYTF. The full variable domain, rest sourced from reference TRBV19 and TRBJ1-2, is DGGITQSPKYLFRKEGQNVTLSCEQNLNHDAMYWYRQDPGQGLRLIYYSQIVNDFQKGDIAEGYSVSREKKESFPLTVTSAQKNPTAFYLCASNPGQGARGYTFGSGTRLTVV.

DNA of the CDR3: TGTGCCTGGAGTTTGACAGTAGAAGCTTTCTTT. It encodes CAWSLTVEAFF. The chain carries TRBV30 and TRBJ1-1; possible D gene TRBD1, 5 bases. This CDR3 region has 11 residues. Germline V gene data show CDR1 as GTSNPN and CDR2 as SVGIG (reference sequence). V was shortened by 2 bases and J by 8 bases, with 9 bases between the two germline ends.

CDR3 bases: TGTGCCAGCAGTGACAATTTAGGGACAGGAGATGGCTACACCTTC. It encodes CASSDNLGTGDGYTF. The chain is built from TRBV25-1 and TRBJ1-2, with 8 bases matching TRBD1. The V and J ends lost 3 bases and 6 bases, in that order; junction bases with no gene match: 9. The CDR3 consists of 15 residues. CDR1 is MGHDK, CDR2 SYGVNS, per germline.

This clone appeared once. The chain uses TRBV28 and TRBJ1-5, with D tentatively TRBD1 (5 bases). Germline values: CDR1 MDHEN, CDR2 SYDVKM. Trimming stripped 8 bases from V and 7 bases from J, with 30 bases between. The CDR3 length is 18 residues. The CDR3 bases are TGTGCCAGCCTACCCACCGTGGGAGGGGCCAGTCGCGGACAGCCCCAGCATTTT. Encoded protein: CASLPTVGGASRGQPQHF.

The sample holds one count of this clone. The chain carries TRBV7-2 and TRBJ1-2; D is unclear. The germline V gene encodes CDR1 SGHTA and CDR2 FQGNSA. V lost 5 bases and J lost 5, with 12 bases in between. The CDR3 covers 13 residues. DNA for the CDR3: TGTGCCAGCAGCCCCCCCTCGGGATATGGCTACACCTTC. This codes for CASSPPSGYGYTF.

This clone was counted a single time. The rearrangement joins TRBV12-3 or TRBV12-4 to TRBJ2-3; D gene uncertain. CDR3 length equals 12 residues. The V gene lost 4 bases and the J gene lost 8 bases, with 10 bases spanning the gap. CDR3 sequence: CASSSSIGTQYF. CDR3 nucleotides: TGTGCCAGCAGTTCGAGCATCGGTACGCAGTATTTT.

CDR3: CASSPLRGEQYF. For the CDR3, the DNA is TGTGCCAGCAGCCCCCTGAGAGGCGAGCAGTACTTC. This rearrangement joins TRBV3-1 (or the pseudogene TRBV3-2) to TRBJ2-7; D remains ambiguous. CDR1 and CDR2 (germline): LGHDT, YNNKEL (reference sequence). V was trimmed by 4 bases and J by 6 bases, leaving 10 bases between them. The CDR3 has 12 residues.

The chain carries TRBV18 and TRBJ2-1, with 14 nucleotides matching TRBD2. The CDR3 covers 15 residues. Germline CDR1 KGHSH, CDR2 LQKENI. V lost 4 bases and J lost 7; bases outside the gene matches: 3. The CDR3: CASSLTSGRVNEQFF. CDR3 nucleotides: TGTGCCAGCTCACTGACTAGCGGGAGGGTAAATGAGCAGTTCTTC.

This clone has more than one count but fewer than ten. The chain joins TRBV5-1 to TRBJ1-4; D possibly corresponds to TRBD1 (6 bases). CDR3 length equals 15 residues. CDR1 and CDR2 (germline): SGHRS, YFSETQ. Between the trimmed V and J ends, which lost 0 bases and 5 bases, there was a span of 11 bases. The CDR3 DNA follows: TGCGCCAGCAGCTTGGCCCCTGGACAGAATGAAAAACTGTTTTTT. Amino acid sequence: CASSLAPGQNEKLFF.

The chain combines TRBV19 with TRBJ1-4, with a possible D match to TRBD1 (5 bases). The CDR3 contains 14 residues. V lost 7 bases and J lost 7, with 16 bases in between. CDR1 and CDR2 (germline): LNHDA, SQIVND (reference sequence). DNA for the CDR3: TGTGCCAGTAAACCGGGACGGCGGGGTGAAAAACTGTTTTTT. Amino acid sequence: CASKPGRRGEKLFF. Full variable domain (missing parts from reference TRBV19 and TRBJ1-4): DGGITQSPKYLFRKEGQNVTLSCEQNLNHDAMYWYRQDPGQGLRLIYYSQIVNDFQKGDIAEGYSVSREKKESFPLTVTSAQKNPTAFYLCASKPGRRGEKLFFGSGTQLSVL.

With respect to this clone: Additional DNA sequences in this sample encode the identical CDR3. The rearrangement links TRBV19 to TRBJ2-7, with 7 bases identical to TRBD1. The germline V gene encodes CDR1 LNHDA and CDR2 SQIVND (reference sequence). After removal of 3 bases from V and 2 bases from J, the junction contained 1 base not matched to a gene. CDR3 size: 13 residues. The CDR3 nucleotides read TGTGCCAGTAGTATCGGGACAGCCTACGAGCAGTACTTC. This sequence encodes CASSIGTAYEQYF.

This chain connects TRBV6-5 to TRBJ1-2; 9 bases map to TRBD1. J lost 6 bases, V lost 7 bases, and 6 bases had no gene match. The CDR3 loop spans 13 amino acids. CDR1 and CDR2 (germline): MNHEY, SVGAGI. CDR3 residues: CASTTGGENGYTF. Here the CDR3 DNA reads TGTGCCAGCACAACAGGGGGCGAGAATGGCTACACCTTC.

This chain joins TRBV12-5 and TRBJ1-2, with a weak D call TRBD1 (6 bases). This CDR3 is 14 amino acids long. Trimming removed 5 bases from V and 4 bases from J, with 14 bases in between. The germline gives CDR1 LGHNT, CDR2 FRNRAP. CDR3 coding DNA: TGTGCTAGTGGTCAGGGGTTTGCGCCCTATGGCTACACCTTC. Translation gives CASGQGFAPYGYTF.

The chain has TRBV5-4 and TRBJ1-1; 7 nucleotides agree with TRBD1. Trimming removed 4 bases from V and 5 bases from J; junction bases left unmatched: 8. The CDR3 is 14 residues long. The germline gives CDR1 SGHNT, CDR2 YYREEE (reference sequence). CDR3 residues: CASSPQGPGTEAFF. The CDR3 DNA is TGTGCCAGCAGCCCACAGGGGCCGGGGACTGAAGCTTTCTTT.

CDR3 DNA sequence: TGTGCCAGCAGCAAGGAAGGCGGGAGGATATCTGGAAACACCATATATTTT. It is translated as CASSKEGGRISGNTIYF. The chain uses TRBV2 and TRBJ1-3; D unresolved. V dropped 6 bases and J dropped 1 base, with 19 bases sitting between them. CDR1 and CDR2 (germline): SNHLY, FYNNEI. This CDR3 region has 17 residues.

V gene TRBV12-3 or TRBV12-4 combines with J gene TRBJ2-1, with D perhaps matching TRBD1 (5 bases). Between the trimmed V and J ends, which lost 6 bases and 5 bases, there was a span of 8 bases. The CDR3 is 12 residues long. DNA for the CDR3: TGTGCCAGCAGCCCACAGGACAATGAGCAGTTCTTC. It is translated as CASSPQDNEQFF.

The chain links TRBV5-4 to TRBJ2-5, with a tentative D call TRBD2 (5 bases). In germline, CDR1 is SGHNT, CDR2 YYREEE (reference sequence). Deletions cut 0 bases from V and 5 bases from J, with 8 bases between. This CDR3 is built from 13 residues. The CDR3 sequence: CASSLEREETQYF. As DNA, the CDR3 is TGTGCCAGCAGCTTGGAAAGGGAGGAGACCCAGTACTTC.

The chain couples TRBV19 to TRBJ2-7; 7 bases map to TRBD2. Germline loops: CDR1 LNHDA, CDR2 SQIVND (reference sequence). The CDR3 extends over 15 amino acids. The V and J ends lost 6 bases and 3 bases, in that order; junction bases with no gene match: 11. The CDR3 protein is CASRAGAGVNYEQYF. CDR3 DNA sequence: TGTGCCAGTAGGGCCGGTGCGGGAGTGAACTACGAGCAGTACTTC. Looking up the rest from reference TRBV19 and TRBJ2-7 gives the full variable domain: DGGITQSPKYLFRKEGQNVTLSCEQNLNHDAMYWYRQDPGQGLRLIYYSQIVNDFQKGDIAEGYSVSREKKESFPLTVTSAQKNPTAFYLCASRAGAGVNYEQYFGPGTRLTVT.

This clone was seen a handful of times. The rearrangement joins TRBV2 to TRBJ1-5; D is possibly TRBD1 (6 bases). CDR1 and CDR2 from the germline V gene are SNHLY and FYNNEI. The CDR3 spans 14 residues. Trimming stripped 2 bases from V and 6 bases from J, with 11 bases between. The CDR3 protein is CASSELGGAQPQHF. The CDR3 nucleotides read TGTGCCAGCAGTGAACTAGGGGGGGCTCAGCCCCAGCATTTT.

This clone is a singleton in its sample. The CDR3 region has the DNA TGTGCCAGCAGCTTAGGCGGCGGGAGTAAGACCCAGTACTTC. Translating it yields CASSLGGGSKTQYF. The rearrangement joins TRBV7-9 to TRBJ2-5, with 7 bases fitting TRBD2. Trimming took 1 base from V and 6 from J; bases not matched to a gene: 5. Germline CDR1 and CDR2: SEHNR and FQNEAQ (reference sequence). The CDR3 runs to 14 residues.

V usage is TRBV10-2 and J usage is TRBJ1-4; 9 nucleotides agree with TRBD1. The CDR3 contains 15 residues. Germline CDR1 WSHSY, CDR2 SAAADI. The trim removed 7 bases at V and 8 bases at J, leaving 11 bases unmatched. The CDR3 sequence is CASKRLGTGREKLFF. In DNA, the CDR3 is TGCGCCAGCAAGCGCCTGGGGACAGGGAGGGAAAAACTGTTTTTT.

The J gene is TRBJ2-2, the V gene TRBV4-1, with D tentatively TRBD2 (6 bases). The V gene's germline CDR1 is MGHRA and CDR2 YSYEKL. This CDR3 is 16 amino acids long. Trimming took 3 bases from V and 2 from J, leaving 13 bases between them. CDR3 sequence: CASSQTGTGNTGELFF. In DNA form, the CDR3 reads TGCGCCAGCAGCCAGACCGGGACTGGCAACACCGGGGAGCTGTTTTTT.

V and J are TRBV6-2 or TRBV6-3 and TRBJ2-1; 8 bases line up with TRBD2. Trimming took 1 base from V and 6 from J; bases not matched to a gene: 8. This CDR3 has 16 amino acids. The germline V gene has CDR1 MNHEY and CDR2 SVGEGT. The CDR3 DNA follows: TGTGCCAGCAGTTACTTCTCCGGGACTAGAGGCAATGAGCAGTTCTTC. This sequence encodes CASSYFSGTRGNEQFF.

The chain recombines TRBV6-5 with TRBJ1-1, with 8 positions matching TRBD1. The CDR3 runs 15 residues. Germline loops: CDR1 MNHEY, CDR2 SVGAGI. Trimming cost V 4 bases and J 11 bases; bases outside gene matches: 15. The CDR3 DNA reads TGTGCCAGCAGTTTAACCCAGGGGGCGGCGGTGCGGGCTTTCTTT. It specifies CASSLTQGAAVRAFF.

J is TRBJ2-7 and V is TRBV15, with 12 bases matching TRBD2. CDR3 length: 17 residues. Germline V gene sequence: CDR1 LNHNV, CDR2 YYDKDF (reference sequence). V was pared by 5 bases and J by 1 base, with 9 bases of the junction left unmatched. DNA of the CDR3: TGTGCCACCAGCTCCCGACTAGCGGGGGCCCTATCCTACGAGCAGTACTTC. It encodes CATSSRLAGALSYEQYF.

The rearrangement joins TRBV10-3 to TRBJ1-2; possibly TRBD1 for D (6 bases). V gave up 2 bases and J gave up 0 bases, with 16 bases separating them. Per the germline V gene, CDR1 is ENHRY and CDR2 is SYGVKD. The CDR3 totals 17 residues. The CDR3 nucleotides are TGTGCCATCAGTGAGCCGAACCCCAGGGGAGCTAACTATGGCTACACCTTC. Encoded protein: CAISEPNPRGANYGYTF.